The clone carrying this T cell receptor beta chain was seen a single time. The antigen is undetermined. This sample stems from a study of cytomegalovirus exposure and HLA in healthy donors. Study-level findings and limits: Later work found that TCR association rates differed between HLA loci; DRB1 had the most and HLA-C the fewest. Later analysis identified several of the most significant clusters that appeared linked to common viral pathogens. The authors confirmed in vitro that a few CMV-associated chains were specific for CMV antigens.

The ends were cut back, 6 bases at V and 6 bases at J, with 20 bases in the middle. This CDR3 has 16 amino acids. In germline, CDR1 is MRHNA, CDR2 SNTAGT. It was with 60 Vbeta and 13 Jbeta primers that the PCR ran. Produced via immunoSEQ multiplex PCR; TCRdb's table is partial and in-frame only. Seen here are about 130,000 clones, 82% observed once, and the top ten hold roughly 1.1%. The origin of this receptor is a boy younger than 18 in good health and CMV-seronegative. The V call is TRBV6-4, the J call TRBJ2-2, with no clear D. The sequencing input was PBMCs. CDR3 region: CASSLGAPVVAGELFF. The DNA of the CDR3 is TGTGCCAGCAGCCTTGGAGCTCCGGTAGTCGCCGGGGAGCTGTTTTTT.